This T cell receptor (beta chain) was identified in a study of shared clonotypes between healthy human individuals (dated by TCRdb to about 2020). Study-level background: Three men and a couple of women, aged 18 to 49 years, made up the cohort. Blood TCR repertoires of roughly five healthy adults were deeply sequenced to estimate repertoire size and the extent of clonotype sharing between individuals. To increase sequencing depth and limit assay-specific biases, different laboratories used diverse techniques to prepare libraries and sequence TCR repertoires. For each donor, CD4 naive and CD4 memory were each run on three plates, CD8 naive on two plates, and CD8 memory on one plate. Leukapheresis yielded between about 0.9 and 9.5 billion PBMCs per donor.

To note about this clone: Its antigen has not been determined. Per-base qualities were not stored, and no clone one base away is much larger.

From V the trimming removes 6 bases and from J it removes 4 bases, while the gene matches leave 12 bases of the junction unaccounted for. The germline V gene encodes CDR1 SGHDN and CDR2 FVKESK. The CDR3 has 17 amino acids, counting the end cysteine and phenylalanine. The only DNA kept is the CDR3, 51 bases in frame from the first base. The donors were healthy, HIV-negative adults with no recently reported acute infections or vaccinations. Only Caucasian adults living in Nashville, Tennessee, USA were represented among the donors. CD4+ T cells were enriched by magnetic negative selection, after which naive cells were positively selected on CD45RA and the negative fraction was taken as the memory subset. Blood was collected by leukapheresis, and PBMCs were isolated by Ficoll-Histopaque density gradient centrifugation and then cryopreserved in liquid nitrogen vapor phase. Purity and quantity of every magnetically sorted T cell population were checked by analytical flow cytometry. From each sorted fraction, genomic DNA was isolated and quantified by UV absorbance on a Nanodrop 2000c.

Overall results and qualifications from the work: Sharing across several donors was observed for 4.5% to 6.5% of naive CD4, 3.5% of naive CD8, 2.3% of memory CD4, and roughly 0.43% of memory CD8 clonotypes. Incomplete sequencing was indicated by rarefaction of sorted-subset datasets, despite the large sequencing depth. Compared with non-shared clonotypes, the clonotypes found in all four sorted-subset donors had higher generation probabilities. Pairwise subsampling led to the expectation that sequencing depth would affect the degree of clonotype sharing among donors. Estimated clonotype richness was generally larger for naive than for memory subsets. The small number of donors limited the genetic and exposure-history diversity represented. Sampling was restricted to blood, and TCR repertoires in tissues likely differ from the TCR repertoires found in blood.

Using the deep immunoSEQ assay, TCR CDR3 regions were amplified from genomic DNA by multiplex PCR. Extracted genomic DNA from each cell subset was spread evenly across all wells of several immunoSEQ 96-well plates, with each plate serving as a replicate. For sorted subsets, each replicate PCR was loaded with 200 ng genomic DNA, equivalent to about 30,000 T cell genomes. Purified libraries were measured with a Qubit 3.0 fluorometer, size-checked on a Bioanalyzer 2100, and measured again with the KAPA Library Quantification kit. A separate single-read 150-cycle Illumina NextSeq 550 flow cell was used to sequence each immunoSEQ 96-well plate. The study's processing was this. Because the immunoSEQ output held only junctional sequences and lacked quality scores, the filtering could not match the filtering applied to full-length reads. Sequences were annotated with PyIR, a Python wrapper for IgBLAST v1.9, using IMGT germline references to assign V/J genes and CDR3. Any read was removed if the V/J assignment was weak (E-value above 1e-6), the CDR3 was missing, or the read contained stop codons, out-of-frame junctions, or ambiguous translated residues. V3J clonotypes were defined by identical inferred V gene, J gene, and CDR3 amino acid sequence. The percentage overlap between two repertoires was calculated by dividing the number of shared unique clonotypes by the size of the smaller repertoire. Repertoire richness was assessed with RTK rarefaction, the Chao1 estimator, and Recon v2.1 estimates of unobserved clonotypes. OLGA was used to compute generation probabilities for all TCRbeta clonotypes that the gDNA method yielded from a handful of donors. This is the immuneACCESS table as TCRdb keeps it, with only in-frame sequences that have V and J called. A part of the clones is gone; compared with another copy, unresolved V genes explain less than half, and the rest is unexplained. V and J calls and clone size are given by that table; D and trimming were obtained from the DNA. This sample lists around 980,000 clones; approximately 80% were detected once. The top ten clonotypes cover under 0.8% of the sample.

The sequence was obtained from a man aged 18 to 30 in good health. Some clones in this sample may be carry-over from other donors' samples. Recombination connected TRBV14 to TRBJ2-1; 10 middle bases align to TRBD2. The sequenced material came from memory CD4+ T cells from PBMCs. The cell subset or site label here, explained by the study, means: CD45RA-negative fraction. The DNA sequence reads TGTGCCAGCAGTCCCCGGACTAGCGGATGGAATTACAATGAGCAGTTCTTC. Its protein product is CASSPRTSGWNYNEQFF.